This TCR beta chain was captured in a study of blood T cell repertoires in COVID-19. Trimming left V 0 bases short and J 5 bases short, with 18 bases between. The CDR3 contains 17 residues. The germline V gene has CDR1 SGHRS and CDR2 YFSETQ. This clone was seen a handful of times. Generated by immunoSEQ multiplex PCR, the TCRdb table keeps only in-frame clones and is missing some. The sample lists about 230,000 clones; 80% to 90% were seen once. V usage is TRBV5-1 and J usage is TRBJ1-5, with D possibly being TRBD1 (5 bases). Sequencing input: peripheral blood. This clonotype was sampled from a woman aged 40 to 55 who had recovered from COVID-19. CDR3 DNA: TGCGCCAGCAGCTTGGAAATACAGGCGTACTTCGATCAGCCCCAGCATTTT. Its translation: CASSLEIQAYFDQPQHF.